These 5 T cell receptor beta chains were sequenced from one sample in a study of blood T cell repertoires in COVID-19. Sequencing was performed with immunoSEQ multiplex PCR; in TCRdb, only in-frame clones are kept and a portion is missing. The sample shows fewer than 200,000 clones, around nine tenths of them seen only once. The sequencing input was peripheral blood. The receptors stem from a man aged 40-49 years with active or convalescent COVID-19.

This rearrangement joins TRBV4-1 to TRBJ1-3; D is possibly TRBD1 (5 bases). The CDR3 contains 17 residues. Germline CDR1 and CDR2: MGHRA and YSYEKL. Trimming stripped 0 bases from V and 0 bases from J, with 12 bases between. The CDR3 DNA follows: TGCGCCAGCAGCCAAGATGGGGCAGTCAACTCTGGAAACACCATATATTTT. It translates to CASSQDGAVNSGNTIYF.

V gene TRBV28 combines with J gene TRBJ1-2, with 8 bases matching TRBD1. After removal of 7 bases from V and 0 bases from J, the junction contained 7 bases not matched to a gene. The germline V gene encodes CDR1 MDHEN and CDR2 SYDVKM. The CDR3 totals 15 residues. Here the CDR3 reads CASISGQGANYGYTF. CDR3 nucleotide sequence: TGTGCCAGCATCTCCGGACAGGGCGCTAACTATGGCTACACCTTC.

The chain links TRBV7-3 to TRBJ1-3; D not resolved. The CDR3 contains 14 residues. Trimming stripped 6 bases from V and 0 bases from J, with 9 bases between. Germline CDR1 SGHTA, CDR2 FQGTGA. CDR3 bases: TGTGCCAGCAGTACCGCAGGCTCTGGAAACACCATATATTTT. It encodes CASSTAGSGNTIYF.

The rearrangement links TRBV7-9 to TRBJ2-7, with D maybe TRBD1 (6 bases). From germline, CDR1 is SEHNR and CDR2 FQNEAQ (reference sequence). CDR3 length: 15 amino acids. Trimming removed 3 bases at V and 3 bases at J, with 15 bases between. The CDR3, as DNA: TGTGCCAGCAGCTTGGTAAAGGGACAATACTACGAGCAGTACTTC. This translates into CASSLVKGQYYEQYF. Together with reference TRBV7-9 and TRBJ2-7, the CDR3 gives the full variable domain: DTGVSQNPRHKITKRGQNVTFRCDPISEHNRLYWYRQTLGQGPEFLTYFQNEAQLEKSRLLSDRFSAERPKGSFSTLEIQRTEQGDSAMYLCASSLVKGQYYEQYFGPGTRLTVT.

J is TRBJ2-3 and V is TRBV7-2; possible D gene TRBD2, 6 bases. Germline V gene lookup returns CDR1 SGHTA and CDR2 FQGNSA. V gave up 0 bases and J gave up 6 bases, with 13 bases separating them. This CDR3 is built from 15 residues. CDR3 residues: CASSLAGGGSDTQYF. The CDR3 nucleotides are TGTGCCAGCAGCTTAGCGGGGGGTGGCTCCGATACGCAGTATTTT.